Following are 23 T cell receptor beta chains from one sample sequenced in a study of blood T cell repertoires in COVID-19. Sequencing was performed with immunoSEQ multiplex PCR; in TCRdb, only in-frame clones are kept and a portion is missing. The sample lists about 250,000 clones, roughly 83% occurring once. Specimen: peripheral blood. These receptors came from a man older than 75 with acute or convalescent COVID-19.

This rearrangement joins TRBV24-1 to TRBJ2-7; D possibly corresponds to TRBD1 (5 bases). Trimming took 5 bases from V and 3 from J, leaving 13 bases between them. CDR1 and CDR2 (germline): KGHDR, SFDVKD. CDR3 size: 14 residues. CDR3 residues: CATSGTGPLYEQYF. Here the CDR3 DNA reads TGTGCCACCAGTGGTACAGGCCCTCTCTACGAGCAGTACTTC.

The chain's CDR3 is CASSLAPGGTNEKLFF. The CDR3, as DNA: TGTGCCAGCAGCTTAGCGCCCGGGGGGACTAATGAAAAACTGTTTTTT. V gene TRBV7-6 combines with J gene TRBJ1-4, with a tentative D call TRBD1 (5 bases). The CDR3 runs 16 residues. Germline CDR1 SGHVS, CDR2 FNYEAQ. V shed 0 bases and J shed 2 bases, with 10 bases lying between them.

The chain links TRBV30 to TRBJ2-2, with 8 bases aligning to TRBD1. J lost 5 bases, V lost 1 base, and 6 bases had no gene match. This CDR3 spans 15 amino acids. Looked up from germline, CDR1 is GTSNPN and CDR2 is SVGIG (reference sequence). The chain's CDR3 is CAWSGQGARTGELFF. Here the CDR3 DNA reads TGTGCCTGGAGTGGGCAGGGGGCACGGACCGGGGAGCTGTTTTTT.

The rearrangement links TRBV7-7 to TRBJ2-5; 10 bases agree with TRBD1. Germline-derived CDR1 and CDR2 are SSHAT and FNYEAQ (reference sequence). The CDR3 is made up of 17 amino acids. V was clipped by 3 bases and J by 4 bases; unmatched bases: 11. The CDR3 is CASSLGQGTPSGETQYF. The CDR3, as DNA: TGTGCCAGCAGCTTGGGACAGGGGACACCCTCGGGAGAGACCCAGTACTTC.

This rearrangement joins TRBV2 to TRBJ1-4; D gene uncertain. CDR3 length: 13 residues. Germline loops: CDR1 SNHLY, CDR2 FYNNEI. The germline V and J ends were trimmed by 9 bases and 3 bases, with 11 bases remaining between them. The CDR3 sequence: CASKGRPNEKLFF. Here the CDR3 DNA reads TGTGCCAGTAAAGGGAGGCCTAATGAAAAACTGTTTTTT.

This chain links TRBV18 with TRBJ1-1; possibly TRBD1 for D (6 bases). This CDR3 has 15 amino acids. CDR1 KGHSH and CDR2 LQKENI come from the germline V gene. Trimming took 3 bases from V and 1 from J, leaving 12 bases between them. CDR3: CASSPIQQGNTEAFF. The CDR3 DNA sequence: TGTGCCAGCTCACCGATTCAACAGGGGAACACTGAAGCTTTCTTT.

The J gene is TRBJ1-1, the V gene TRBV10-3; 8 bases fit TRBD1. V gave up 6 bases and J gave up 6 bases; unmatched junction bases: 6. The germline CDR1 and CDR2 sequences are ENHRY and SYGVKD. CDR3 length: 13 amino acids. The CDR3 spells CAIRDRDGPEAFF. The CDR3 nucleotides are TGTGCCATCAGGGACAGGGATGGGCCTGAAGCTTTCTTT.

The rearrangement links TRBV6-1 to TRBJ1-2; unclear D gene. The CDR3 covers 12 residues. Trimming cost V 2 bases and J 7 bases, with 8 bases left between them. CDR1 is MNHNS and CDR2 is SASEGT in the germline V gene. The CDR3 bases are TGTGCCAGCAGTGAATCCCGGAGTGGCTACACCTTC. Protein: CASSESRSGYTF.

This clone was seen once. The CDR3 bases are TGTGCCAGCTCACCCCCCGGGACAGGGGGCAAACTGTTTTTT. Protein: CASSPPGTGGKLFF. The chain recombines TRBV18 with TRBJ1-4; 12 bases agree with TRBD1. The CDR3 consists of 14 residues. Losses at the gene ends were 3 bases for V and 11 bases for J; bases not matched to a gene: 4. Germline V lookup: CDR1 KGHSH, CDR2 LQKENI. Full variable domain (remainder filled in from reference TRBV18 and TRBJ1-4): NAGVMQNPRHLVRRRGQEARLRCSPMKGHSHVYWYRQLPEEGLKFMVYLQKENIIDESGMPKERFSAEFPKEGPSILRIQQVVRGDSAAYFCASSPPGTGGKLFFGSGTQLSVL.

This chain links TRBV28 with TRBJ2-7; weak D call: TRBD1 (6 bases). The CDR3 has 17 residues. Trimming left V 2 bases short and J 2 bases short, with 19 bases between. The V gene's germline CDR1 is MDHEN and CDR2 SYDVKM. CDR3 protein: CASSLPGRTADTYEQYF. In DNA, the CDR3 is TGTGCCAGCAGTTTACCGGGCAGGACAGCTGATACCTACGAGCAGTACTTC.

The chain uses TRBV6-5 and TRBJ2-7; 8 bases match TRBD1. Germline-derived CDR1 and CDR2 are MNHEY and SVGAGI. CDR3 length equals 15 residues. V dropped 0 bases and J dropped 2; count of bases not matched to a gene: 3. As DNA, the CDR3 is TGTGCCAGCAGTTACTCGACAGGGGCCCCCTACGAGCAGTACTTC. It yields the protein CASSYSTGAPYEQYF.

The chain's CDR3 is CASSPTVSYEQYF. The CDR3 coding sequence is TGTGCCAGCAGTCCAACTGTCTCCTACGAGCAGTACTTC. This chain uses TRBV6-2 or TRBV6-3 with TRBJ2-7, with D unclear. CDR1 and CDR2 (germline): MNHEY, SVGEGT. The V and J ends lost 5 bases and 0 bases respectively, with 8 bases between them. CDR3 length: 13 residues.

The CDR3: CASSPDTSGGAVDTQYF. The DNA of the CDR3 is TGTGCCAGCAGTCCGGATACTAGCGGGGGGGCCGTAGATACGCAGTATTTT. The chain combines TRBV6-6 with TRBJ2-3, with TRBD2 identical over 13 bases. This CDR3 is 17 amino acids long. Germline lookup yields CDR1 MNHNY and CDR2 SVGAGI (reference sequence). Unmatched junction bases numbered 10, after V lost 5 bases and J lost 5 bases.

V usage is TRBV28 and J usage is TRBJ1-6; D is uncertain. V lost 8 bases and J 7 bases, leaving 18 bases between the germline ends. The CDR3 contains 15 residues. The germline V gene has CDR1 MDHEN and CDR2 SYDVKM. DNA of the CDR3: TGTGCCAGCCGGTTAGGAGGTAATCGAAATTCACCCCTCCACTTT. Translating gives CASRLGGNRNSPLHF.

The chain has TRBV27 and TRBJ1-2; TRBD1 is a possible D gene (5 bases). In germline, CDR1 is MNHEY, CDR2 SMNVEV (reference sequence). The CDR3 extends over 13 amino acids. V was trimmed by 9 bases and J by 5 bases, leaving 16 bases between them. CDR3 in amino acids: CASGTANLYGYTF. In DNA form, the CDR3 reads TGTGCCAGTGGGACTGCCAACCTTTATGGCTACACCTTC.

In its sample, this clone was seen a few times. The chain links TRBV27 to TRBJ1-5; no reliable D call. V dropped 6 bases and J dropped 6 bases, with 12 bases sitting between them. CDR1 is MNHEY and CDR2 is SMNVEV in the germline V gene (reference sequence). The CDR3 sequence is 13 residues long. CDR3 sequence (DNA): TGTGCCAGCAGGGGCCTTGTGGGTCAGCCCCAGCATTTT. Protein sequence: CASRGLVGQPQHF.

The CDR3 DNA follows: TGTGCCAGCAGCTTACACTCACCACCAACTAATGAAAAACTGTTTTTT. As protein: CASSLHSPPTNEKLFF. This chain connects TRBV7-6 to TRBJ1-4; D gene uncertain. The CDR3 is 16 residues long. V shed 2 bases and J shed 0 bases, with 10 bases lying between them. Germline V CDR1 and CDR2: SGHVS, FNYEAQ.

The chain is built from TRBV7-3 and TRBJ2-3; a possible D gene is TRBD2 (5 bases). The CDR3 loop spans 13 amino acids. Germline CDR1 and CDR2: SGHTA and FQGTGA. The V end was cut by 5 bases, the J end by 6 bases, with 12 bases between. The DNA of the CDR3 is TGTGCCAGCAGCACCGACTACTCCGATACGCAGTATTTT. It specifies CASSTDYSDTQYF.

CDR3 region: CASSVGAGNSPLHF. CDR3 nucleotide sequence: TGTGCCAGCAGCGTAGGGGCCGGCAATTCACCCCTCCACTTT. V and J are TRBV9 and TRBJ1-6; unclear D gene. V gave up 0 bases and J gave up 7 bases, with 8 bases separating them. The germline CDR1 and CDR2 sequences are SGDLS and YYNGEE. This CDR3 has 14 amino acids.

Here the CDR3 DNA reads TGTGCCAGCAGCGTAGGCCCCACGACAGGGGACACCGGGGAGCTGTTTTTT. It is translated as CASSVGPTTGDTGELFF. The V and J genes are TRBV9 and TRBJ2-2; TRBD1 agrees at 8 bases. Germline CDR1 is SGDLS and CDR2 is YYNGEE. Trimming cost V 0 bases and J 3 bases; bases outside gene matches: 7. The CDR3 has 17 amino acids.

The rearrangement uses TRBV5-1 and TRBJ1-2; D might be TRBD1 (6 bases). Trimming pared 0 bases from V and 8 bases from J, leaving 17 bases between. Germline V gene lookup returns CDR1 SGHRS and CDR2 YFSETQ. The CDR3 sequence is 15 residues long. CDR3 nucleotides: TGCGCCAGCAGCTTGGCCAGGGGCTACGTAGGGGGCTACACCTTC. Translating gives CASSLARGYVGGYTF.

The chain is built from TRBV20-1 and TRBJ2-4; unclear D gene. Trimming removed 3 bases at V and 0 bases at J, with 15 bases between. The CDR3 totals 16 residues. Germline V CDR1 and CDR2: DFQATT, SNEGSKA (reference sequence). CDR3 amino acids: CSASMTGSLAKNIQYF. In DNA, the CDR3 is TGCAGTGCTAGTATGACTGGCTCCCTAGCCAAAAACATTCAGTACTTC.

This chain links TRBV6-5 with TRBJ2-1, with TRBD2 matching 11 bases. V shed 5 bases, J shed 4 bases, and the junction held 4 bases outside the gene matches. The CDR3 runs 15 residues. Germline V gene data show CDR1 as MNHEY and CDR2 as SVGAGI. This CDR3 reads CASSLRLAGYNEQFF. In DNA form, the CDR3 reads TGTGCCAGCAGTCTCCGACTAGCGGGGTACAATGAGCAGTTCTTC.